This TCR beta chain came from a study of T-cell memory formation after mild COVID-19. The CDR3 sequence is 12 residues long. Looked up from germline, CDR1 is MNHNS and CDR2 is SASEGT. Trimming shortened V by 8 bases and J by 2 bases, and 9 bases separated the two germline ends. TCRdb passed the 5' RACE reads through MiXCR, listing each CDR3 protein once. The table has about 290,000 distinct CDR3 sequences, more than 15% seen once. The rearrangement joins TRBV6-1 to TRBJ2-5; unclear D gene. This receptor was identified in a man between 18 and 29 years old who had mild COVID-19 (a few samples of this study predate the infection). Cell type and time point are not known. The material sequenced was PBMCs or a T cell subset sorted from them (not recorded which). The DNA for the CDR3 is TGTGCCAGCGTCATAGAGCAAGAGACCCAGTACTTC. Translating it yields CASVIEQETQYF.